Presented here are 14 T cell receptor beta chains from one specimen sequenced in a study of blood T cell repertoires in COVID-19 (TCRdb year 2020). Receptors were amplified or captured by the immunoSEQ multiplex PCR assay. TCRdb limited this immuneACCESS table to in-frame rearrangements with V and J called. A share of clones is missing; checked studies link under half to unresolved V genes, and the rest is unexplained. Present in this sample are some 460,000 clones, around 90% of which were seen just once. The ten largest clonotypes hold roughly 0.7% of the sample. What was sequenced was PBMCs or T cells enriched from blood (not recorded which). The receptors here all came from a woman in her late teens or twenties who had recovered from COVID-19.

This chain links TRBV23-1 with TRBJ2-7, with 10 positions matching TRBD1. TRBV23-1 is designated an ORF whose function remains uncertain. CDR3 length: 14 amino acids. Trimming removed 3 bases from V and 2 bases from J; junction bases left unmatched: 1. The CDR3 nucleotides read TGCGCCAGCAGTCAGGGACAGGGGACCTACGAGCAGTACTTC. Its translation: CASSQGQGTYEQYF.

The chain joins TRBV6-5 to TRBJ1-2, with 7 bases aligning to TRBD1. The CDR3 extends over 14 amino acids. V lost 7 bases, J lost 7 bases, and 12 bases stayed unmatched. Germline CDR1 MNHEY, CDR2 SVGAGI. Here the CDR3 reads CASTLQGGSGGYTF. The CDR3 DNA follows: TGTGCCAGCACCCTTCAGGGGGGCTCAGGTGGCTACACCTTC.

In its sample, this clone was seen once. This chain uses TRBV18 with TRBJ2-1, with TRBD1 matching over 7 bases. There are 15 residues in the CDR3. J gave up 7 bases and V 6 bases, and 12 bases lay outside the gene matches. Germline lookup yields CDR1 KGHSH and CDR2 LQKENI. CDR3 protein: CASSGDRNQQNEQFF. The CDR3 coding sequence is TGTGCCAGCTCGGGGGACAGAAATCAACAAAATGAGCAGTTCTTC. Supplemented by reference TRBV18 and TRBJ2-1, the full variable domain reads NAGVMQNPRHLVRRRGQEARLRCSPMKGHSHVYWYRQLPEEGLKFMVYLQKENIIDESGMPKERFSAEFPKEGPSILRIQQVVRGDSAAYFCASSGDRNQQNEQFFGPGTRLTVL.

V usage is TRBV15 and J usage is TRBJ1-5, with a possible D match to TRBD1 (6 bases). The CDR3 covers 14 residues. V lost 3 bases and J lost 6, with 12 bases in between. Germline V gene sequence: CDR1 LNHNV, CDR2 YYDKDF (reference sequence). CDR3 protein: CATSRPEGGQPQHF. The CDR3 bases are TGTGCCACCAGCAGGCCCGAAGGGGGTCAGCCCCAGCATTTT.

The genes are TRBV7-9 and TRBJ1-2; TRBD1 matches at 10 bases. The CDR3 is 14 residues long. Looked up from germline, CDR1 is SEHNR and CDR2 is FQNEAQ (reference sequence). Trimming removed 4 bases from V and 8 bases from J; junction bases left unmatched: 7. Here the CDR3 DNA reads TGTGCCAGCAGCTCCGACAGGGGGCATAGAGGCTACACCTTC. Translated: CASSSDRGHRGYTF.

The rearrangement links TRBV6-2 or TRBV6-3 to TRBJ1-4; unclear D gene. V lost 3 bases to trimming and J lost 8 bases, with 16 bases between them. The CDR3 has 15 amino acids. Germline V gene sequence: CDR1 MNHEY, CDR2 SVGEGT. The CDR3 protein is CASSYLALGQEKLFF. The CDR3 nucleotides are TGTGCCAGCAGTTATCTCGCCCTAGGTCAAGAAAAACTGTTTTTT.

The gene calls are TRBV9 and TRBJ1-6; the D gene is possibly TRBD1 (5 bases). CDR3 size: 13 residues. The germline V gene encodes CDR1 SGDLS and CDR2 YYNGEE. The V end lost 2 bases, the J end lost 9 bases, and 9 bases lay between the germline ends. Here the CDR3 reads CASSVDSSSPLHF. The CDR3 DNA reads as TGTGCCAGCAGCGTTGACAGCTCTTCACCCCTCCACTTT.

The J gene is TRBJ1-1, the V gene TRBV12-3 or TRBV12-4; D call uncertain. Trimming shortened V by 6 bases and J by 6 bases, and 8 bases separated the two germline ends. The CDR3 contains 11 residues. In DNA form, the CDR3 reads TGTGCCAGCAGCCGACTGTCTGAAGCTTTCTTT. Its translation: CASSRLSEAFF.

The chain carries TRBV7-2 and TRBJ2-1; a weak D match, TRBD2 (6 bases). CDR3 size: 16 residues. CDR1 is SGHTA and CDR2 is FQGNSA in the germline V gene. Trimming removed 1 base from V and 3 bases from J, with 13 bases in between. CDR3 region: CASSLVPVSGYNEQFF. For the CDR3, the DNA is TGTGCCAGCAGCTTAGTCCCCGTTAGCGGCTACAATGAGCAGTTCTTC.

The V call is TRBV2, the J call TRBJ1-1; D is possibly TRBD1 (5 bases). V lost 11 bases and J 0 bases, leaving 10 bases between the germline ends. The CDR3 has 12 amino acids. Per the germline V gene, CDR1 is SNHLY and CDR2 is FYNNEI. For the CDR3, the DNA is TGTGCCCACAGGACCCTGAACACTGAAGCTTTCTTT. It encodes CAHRTLNTEAFF. The full variable domain, rest sourced from reference TRBV2 and TRBJ1-1, is EPEVTQTPSHQVTQMGQEVILRCVPISNHLYFYWYRQILGQKVEFLVSFYNNEISEKSEIFDDQFSVERPDGSNFTLKIRSTKLEDSAMYFCAHRTLNTEAFFGQGTRLTVV.

With respect to this clone: The sample holds other DNA sequences that translate to the same CDR3. This rearrangement joins TRBV5-6 to TRBJ1-5, with 9 bases that match TRBD1. The germline CDR1 and CDR2 sequences are SGHDT and YYEEEE. The CDR3 is made up of 14 amino acids. The trim removed 3 bases at V and 7 bases at J, leaving 5 bases unmatched. The CDR3 region has the DNA TGTGCCAGCAGCTCACAGGGGGCAGGGCAGCCCCAGCATTTT. It codes for CASSSQGAGQPQHF.

This rearrangement joins TRBV7-2 to TRBJ2-5; D might be TRBD2 (7 bases). The length of the CDR3 is 13 residues. Germline V lookup: CDR1 SGHTA, CDR2 FQGNSA. With 7 bases removed from V and 2 bases from J, the gap between germline ends came to 11 bases. The CDR3 reads CASKGGVQETQYF. CDR3 bases: TGTGCCAGCAAGGGGGGGGTTCAAGAGACCCAGTACTTC. The full variable domain, rest sourced from reference TRBV7-2 and TRBJ2-5, is GAGVSQSPSNKVTEKGKDVELRCDPISGHTALYWYRQSLGQGLEFLIYFQGNSAPDKSGLPSDRFSAERTGGSVSTLTIQRTQQEDSAVYLCASKGGVQETQYFGPGTRLLVL.

The chain couples TRBV30 to TRBJ1-1; D uncertain. The CDR3 has 11 amino acids. Per the germline V gene, CDR1 is GTSNPN and CDR2 is SVGIG (reference sequence). Trimming took off 2 bases at V and 6 bases at J, with 7 bases between the two ends. CDR3 protein: CAWSYTPEAFF. The CDR3 region has the DNA TGTGCCTGGAGTTATACACCTGAAGCTTTCTTT.

The CDR3 DNA reads TGCGCCAGCAGCCAAGATGCAAGGGGAAGAGAGGCTTTCTTT. This sequence encodes CASSQDARGREAFF. This chain uses TRBV4-1 with TRBJ1-1, with D maybe TRBD1 (5 bases). The CDR3 consists of 14 residues. V was cut by 0 bases and J by 11 bases, with 16 bases left in between. In germline, CDR1 is MGHRA, CDR2 YSYEKL.